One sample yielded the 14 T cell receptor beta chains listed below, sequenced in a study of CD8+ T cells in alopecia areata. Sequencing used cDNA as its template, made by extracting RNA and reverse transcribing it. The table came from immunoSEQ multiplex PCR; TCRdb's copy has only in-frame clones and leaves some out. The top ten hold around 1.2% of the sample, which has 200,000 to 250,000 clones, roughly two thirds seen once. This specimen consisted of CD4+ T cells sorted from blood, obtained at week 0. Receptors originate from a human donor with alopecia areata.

The CDR3 spells CASSWSGDNEQFF. CDR3 in DNA: TGCGCCAGCAGCTGGAGCGGTGACAATGAGCAGTTCTTC. The chain carries TRBV5-1 and TRBJ2-1; possibly TRBD2 for D (5 bases). This CDR3 is 13 amino acids long. Per the germline V gene, CDR1 is SGHRS and CDR2 is YFSETQ. Trimming took 3 bases from V and 5 from J, leaving 9 bases between them.

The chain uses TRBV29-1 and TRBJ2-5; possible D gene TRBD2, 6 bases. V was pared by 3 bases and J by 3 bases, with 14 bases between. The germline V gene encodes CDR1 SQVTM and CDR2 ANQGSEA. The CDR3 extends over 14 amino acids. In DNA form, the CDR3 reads TGCAGCGTTGAGACCGGGACTGTAAAAGAGACCCAGTACTTC. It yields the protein CSVETGTVKETQYF.

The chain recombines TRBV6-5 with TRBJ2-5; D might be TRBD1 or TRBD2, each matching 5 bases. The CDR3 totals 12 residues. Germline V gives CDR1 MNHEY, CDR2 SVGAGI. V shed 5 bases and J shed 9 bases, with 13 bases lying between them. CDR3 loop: CASSDRRAAQYF. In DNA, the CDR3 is TGTGCCAGCAGTGACAGAAGAGCGGCCCAGTACTTC.

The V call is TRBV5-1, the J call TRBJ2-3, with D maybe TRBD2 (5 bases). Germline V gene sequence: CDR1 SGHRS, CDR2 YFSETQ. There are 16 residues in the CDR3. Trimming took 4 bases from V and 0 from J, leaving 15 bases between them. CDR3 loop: CASSQSRAASTDTQYF. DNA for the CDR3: TGCGCCAGCAGCCAGTCGCGGGCCGCTAGCACAGATACGCAGTATTTT.

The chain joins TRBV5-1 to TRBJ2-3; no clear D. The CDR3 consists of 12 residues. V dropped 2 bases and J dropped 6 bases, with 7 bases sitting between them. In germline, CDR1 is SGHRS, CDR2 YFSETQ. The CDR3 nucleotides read TGCGCCAGCAGCTTAATCGGGGATACGCAGTATTTT. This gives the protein CASSLIGDTQYF.

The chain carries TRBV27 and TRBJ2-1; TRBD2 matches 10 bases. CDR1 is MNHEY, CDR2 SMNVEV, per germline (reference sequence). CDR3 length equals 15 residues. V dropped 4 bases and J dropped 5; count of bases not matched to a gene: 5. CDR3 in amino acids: CASSSSGGADNEQFF. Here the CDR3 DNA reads TGTGCCAGCAGTTCCAGCGGGGGGGCCGACAATGAGCAGTTCTTC.

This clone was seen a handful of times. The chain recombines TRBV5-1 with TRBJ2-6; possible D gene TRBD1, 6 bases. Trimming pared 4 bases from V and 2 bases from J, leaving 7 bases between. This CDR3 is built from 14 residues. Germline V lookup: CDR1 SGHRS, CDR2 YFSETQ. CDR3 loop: CASSPGAGANVLTF. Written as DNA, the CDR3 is TGCGCCAGCAGCCCAGGGGCTGGGGCCAACGTCCTGACTTTC.

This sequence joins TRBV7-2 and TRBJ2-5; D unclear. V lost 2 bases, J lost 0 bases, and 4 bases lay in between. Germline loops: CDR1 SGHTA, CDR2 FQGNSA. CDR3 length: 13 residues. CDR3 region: CASSLWHQETQYF. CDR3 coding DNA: TGTGCCAGCAGCTTATGGCACCAAGAGACCCAGTACTTC.

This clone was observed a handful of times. CDR3 residues: CASSPLGGNTEAFF. As DNA, the CDR3 is TGTGCCAGCAGCCCCCTCGGGGGGAACACTGAAGCTTTCTTT. The chain carries TRBV7-9 and TRBJ1-1; D possibly corresponds to TRBD1 (5 bases). The CDR3 consists of 14 residues. The V gene lost 5 bases and the J gene lost 1 base, with 11 bases spanning the gap. Germline V lookup: CDR1 SEHNR, CDR2 FQNEAQ (reference sequence).

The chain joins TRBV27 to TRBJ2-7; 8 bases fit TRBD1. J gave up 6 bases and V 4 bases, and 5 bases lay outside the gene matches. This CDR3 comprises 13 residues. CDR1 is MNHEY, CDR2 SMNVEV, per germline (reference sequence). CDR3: CASSSDRVGEQYF. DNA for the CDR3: TGTGCCAGCAGTTCGGACAGGGTCGGCGAGCAGTACTTC.

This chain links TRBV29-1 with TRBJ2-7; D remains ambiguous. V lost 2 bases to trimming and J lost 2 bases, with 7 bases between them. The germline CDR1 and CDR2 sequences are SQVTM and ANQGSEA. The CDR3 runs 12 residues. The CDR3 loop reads CSVEMGTYEQYF. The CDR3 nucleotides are TGCAGCGTTGAAATGGGGACCTACGAGCAGTACTTC.

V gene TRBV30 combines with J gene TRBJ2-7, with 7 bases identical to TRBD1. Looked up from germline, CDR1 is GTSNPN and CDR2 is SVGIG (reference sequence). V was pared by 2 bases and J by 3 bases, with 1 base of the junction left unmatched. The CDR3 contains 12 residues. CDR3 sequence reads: CAWSRTGYEQYF. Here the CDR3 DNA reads TGTGCCTGGAGTAGGACAGGCTACGAGCAGTACTTC.

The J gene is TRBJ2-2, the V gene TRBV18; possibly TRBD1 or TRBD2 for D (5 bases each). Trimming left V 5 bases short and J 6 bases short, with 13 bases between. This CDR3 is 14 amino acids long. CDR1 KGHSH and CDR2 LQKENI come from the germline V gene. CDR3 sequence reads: CASSSTGTSGELFF. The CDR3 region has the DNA TGTGCCAGCTCATCTACCGGGACCTCCGGGGAGCTGTTTTTT.

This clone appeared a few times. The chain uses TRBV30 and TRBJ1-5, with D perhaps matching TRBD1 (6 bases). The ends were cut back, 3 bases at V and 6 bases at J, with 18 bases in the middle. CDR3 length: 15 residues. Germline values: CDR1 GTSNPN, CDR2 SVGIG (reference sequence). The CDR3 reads CAWSATGVWSQPQHF. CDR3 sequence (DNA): TGTGCCTGGAGCGCGACAGGAGTTTGGAGTCAGCCCCAGCATTTT.